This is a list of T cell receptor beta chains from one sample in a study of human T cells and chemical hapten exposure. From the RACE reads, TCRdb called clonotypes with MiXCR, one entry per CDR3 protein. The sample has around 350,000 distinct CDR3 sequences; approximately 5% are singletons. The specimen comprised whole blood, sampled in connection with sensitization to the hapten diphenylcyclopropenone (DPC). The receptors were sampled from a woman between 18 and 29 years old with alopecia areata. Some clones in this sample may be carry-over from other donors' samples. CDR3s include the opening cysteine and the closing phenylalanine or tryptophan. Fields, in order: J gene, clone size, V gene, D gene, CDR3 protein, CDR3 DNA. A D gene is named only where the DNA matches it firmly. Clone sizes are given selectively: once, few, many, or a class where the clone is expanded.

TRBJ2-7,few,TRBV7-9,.,CASSIRQGLHEQYF,TGTGCCAGCAGCATAAGACAGGGACTGCACGAGCAGTACTTC
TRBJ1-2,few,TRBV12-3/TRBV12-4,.,CASSQGVEYGYTF,TGTGCCAGCAGTCAAGGGGTGGAATATGGCTACACCTTC
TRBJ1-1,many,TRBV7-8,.,CASRLGLNTEAFF,TGTGCCAGCCGCCTAGGACTGAACACTGAAGCTTTCTTT
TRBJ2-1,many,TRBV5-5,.,CASSPGLQQGWEQFF,TGTGCCAGCAGCCCGGGACTCCAACAGGGTTGGGAGCAGTTCTTC
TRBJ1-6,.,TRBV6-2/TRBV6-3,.,CASMGRPNSPLHF,TGTGCCAGCATGGGACGGCCTAATTCACCCCTCCACTTT
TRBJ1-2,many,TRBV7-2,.,CASSPYQTSGYTF,TGTGCCAGCAGCCCCTACCAAACCTCTGGCTACACCTTC
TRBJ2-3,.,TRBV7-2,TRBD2,CASSSPSGGKDTQYF,TGTGCCAGCAGCTCTCCTAGCGGGGGGAAGGATACGCAGTATTTT
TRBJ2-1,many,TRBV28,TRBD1,CASIGQVSYNEQFF,TGTGCCAGCATTGGACAGGTCTCCTACAATGAGCAGTTCTTC
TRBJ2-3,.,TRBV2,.,CASNIRGDTQYF,TGTGCCAGCAACATCAGGGGAGATACGCAGTATTTT
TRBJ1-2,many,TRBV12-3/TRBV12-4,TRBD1,CASSPRTGANYGYTF,TGTGCCAGCAGTCCCCGGACAGGAGCTAACTATGGCTACACCTTC
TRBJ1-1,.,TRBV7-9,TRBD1,CASSLAPGQEEAFF,TGTGCCAGCAGCTTGGCCCCCGGACAGGAAGAAGCTTTCTTT
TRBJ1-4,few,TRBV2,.,CASSEAPVTPKRREKLFF,TGTGCCAGCAGTGAAGCGCCTGTGACTCCCAAACGGAGAGAAAAACTGTTTTTT
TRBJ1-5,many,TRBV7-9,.,CASSLVDQPQHF,TGTGCCAGCAGCTTAGTCGATCAGCCCCAGCATTTT
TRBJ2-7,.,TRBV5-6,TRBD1,CASSSWGRGIYEQYF,TGTGCCAGCAGCAGCTGGGGCAGGGGGATCTACGAGCAGTACTTC
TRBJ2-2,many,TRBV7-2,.,CASSPGPLEGELFF,TGTGCCAGCAGCCCGGGACCTTTAGAGGGGGAGCTGTTTTTT
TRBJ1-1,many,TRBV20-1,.,CSARDWGGNTEAFF,TGCAGTGCTAGAGATTGGGGGGGGAACACTGAAGCTTTCTTT
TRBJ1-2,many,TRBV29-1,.,CSVVSRGSNYGYTF,TGCAGCGTCGTCTCGCGGGGATCAAACTATGGCTACACCTTC
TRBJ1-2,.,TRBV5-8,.,CASSWGTKGYGYTF,TGTGCCAGCAGCTGGGGGACAAAGGGCTATGGCTACACCTTC
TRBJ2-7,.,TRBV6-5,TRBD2,CASSYTGGSSYEQYF,TGTGCCAGCAGTTACACGGGGGGTTCTTCCTACGAGCAGTACTTC
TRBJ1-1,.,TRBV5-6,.,CASSSWDGRQNTEAFF,TGTGCCAGCAGCTCCTGGGACGGACGACAGAACACTGAAGCTTTCTTT
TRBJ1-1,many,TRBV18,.,CASSPPAFRAEAFF,TGTGCCAGCTCACCACCGGCATTTCGCGCTGAAGCTTTCTTT
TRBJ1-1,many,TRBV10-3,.,CAIMRGTEAFF,TGTGCCATCATGCGGGGCACTGAAGCTTTCTTT
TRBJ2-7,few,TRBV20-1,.,CSAEQDGAYEQYF,TGCAGTGCTGAACAGGACGGGGCCTACGAGCAGTACTTC
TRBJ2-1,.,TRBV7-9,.,CASSFLGNEQFF,TGTGCCAGCAGCTTTTTAGGGAATGAGCAGTTCTTC
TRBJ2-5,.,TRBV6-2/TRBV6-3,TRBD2,CASSPTGTSGNQETQYF,TGTGCCAGCAGCCCCACCGGGACTAGCGGAAACCAAGAGACCCAGTACTTC
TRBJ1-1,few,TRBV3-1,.,CASSPGFVGDTEAFF,TGTGCCAGCAGCCCGGGCTTTGTCGGGGATACTGAAGCTTTCTTT
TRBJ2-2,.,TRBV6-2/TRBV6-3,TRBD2,CASVSGGPAGELFF,TGTGCCAGCGTTTCGGGGGGACCCGCCGGGGAGCTGTTTTTT
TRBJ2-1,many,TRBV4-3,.,CASSQDLMVGAYNEQFF,TGCGCCAGCAGCCAAGATCTAATGGTGGGGGCCTACAATGAGCAGTTCTTC
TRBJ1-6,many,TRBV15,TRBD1,CATSRVQGNSPLHF,TGTGCCACCAGCAGAGTACAGGGGAATTCACCCCTCCACTTT
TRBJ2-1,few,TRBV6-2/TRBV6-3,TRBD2,CASRLTSGGSYNEQFF,TGTGCCAGCAGACTAACTAGCGGCGGTTCCTACAATGAGCAGTTCTTC
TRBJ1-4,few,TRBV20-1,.,CSARAGGLANEKLFF,TGCAGTGCTCGGGCCGGGGGGCTCGCTAATGAAAAACTGTTTTTT
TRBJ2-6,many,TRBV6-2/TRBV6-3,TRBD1,CASSTGGGANVLTF,TGTGCCAGCAGTACAGGGGGTGGGGCCAACGTCCTGACTTTC
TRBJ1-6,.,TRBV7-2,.,CASSLGVAENSPLHF,TGTGCCAGCAGCTTAGGGGTGGCCGAGAATTCACCCCTCCACTTT
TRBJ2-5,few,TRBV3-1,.,CASSQGPGPQETQYF,TGTGCCAGCAGCCAAGGGCCGGGACCCCAAGAGACCCAGTACTTC
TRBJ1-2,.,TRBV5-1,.,CASSHRAPNYGYTF,TGCGCCAGTTCGCACAGGGCCCCTAACTATGGCTACACCTTC
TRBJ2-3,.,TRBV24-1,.,CATSDFKTDTQYF,TGTGCCACCAGTGATTTCAAAACAGATACGCAGTATTTT
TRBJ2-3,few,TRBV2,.,CASKRSPATDTQYF,TGTGCCAGCAAGCGGAGCCCAGCAACAGATACGCAGTATTTT
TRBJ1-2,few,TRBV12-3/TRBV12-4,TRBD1,CASSTSTGTGYGYTF,TGTGCCAGCAGTACCTCGACAGGGACGGGCTATGGCTACACCTTC
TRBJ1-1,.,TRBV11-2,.,CASRFPGRVKSNTEAFF,TGTGCCAGCAGATTCCCCGGAAGGGTGAAATCGAACACTGAAGCTTTCTTT
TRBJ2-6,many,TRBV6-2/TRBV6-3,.,CASSYRAGSSGANVLTF,TGTGCCAGCAGTTACAGGGCAGGAAGCTCTGGGGCCAACGTCCTGACTTTC
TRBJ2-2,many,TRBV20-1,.,CSARVMGNTGELFF,TGCAGTGCTAGAGTTATGGGGAACACCGGGGAGCTGTTTTTT
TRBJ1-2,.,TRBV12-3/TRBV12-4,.,CASSSPGGDYGYTF,TGTGCCAGCAGTTCCCCCGGGGGGGACTATGGCTACACCTTC
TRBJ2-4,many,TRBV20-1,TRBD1,CSAGTAAKNIQYF,TGCAGTGCGGGGACAGCCGCCAAAAACATTCAGTACTTC
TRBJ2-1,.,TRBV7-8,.,CASSLDSLVDFYNEQFF,TGTGCCAGCAGCTTAGACAGCCTAGTGGATTTCTACAATGAGCAGTTCTTC
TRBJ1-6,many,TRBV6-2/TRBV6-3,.,CASSYVLGDSPLHF,TGTGCCAGCAGTTACGTTCTTGGGGATTCACCCCTCCACTTT
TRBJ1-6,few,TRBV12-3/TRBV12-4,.,CASSLRGSYNSPLHF,TGTGCCAGCAGTTTAAGGGGCTCCTATAATTCACCCCTCCACTTT
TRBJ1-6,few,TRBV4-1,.,CASSQDRGLRESPLHF,TGCGCCAGCAGCCAAGATCGGGGGCTGCGGGAGTCACCCCTCCACTTT
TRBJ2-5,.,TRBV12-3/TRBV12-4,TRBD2,CASTRNLGLKGETQYF,TGTGCCAGCACCCGAAATTTGGGACTAAAGGGAGAGACCCAGTACTTC
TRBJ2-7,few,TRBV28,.,CASHPESSGDEQYF,TGTGCCAGCCATCCCGAATCCTCTGGGGACGAGCAGTACTTC
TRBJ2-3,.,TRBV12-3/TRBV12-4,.,CATGLGTDTQYF,TGTGCCACCGGCTTGGGCACAGATACGCAGTATTTT
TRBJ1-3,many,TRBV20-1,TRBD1,CSAAGQFSGNTIYF,TGCAGTGCTGCGGGACAGTTCTCTGGAAACACCATATATTTT
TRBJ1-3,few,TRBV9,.,CASGPGVPGNTIYF,TGTGCCAGCGGACCCGGGGTCCCTGGAAACACCATATATTTT
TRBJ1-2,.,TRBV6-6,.,CASRSDRANYGYTF,TGTGCCAGCAGATCCGACCGAGCTAACTATGGCTACACCTTC
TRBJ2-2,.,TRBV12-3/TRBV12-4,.,CASSFVNPTNTGELFF,TGTGCCAGCAGTTTCGTTAATCCTACGAACACCGGGGAGCTGTTTTTT
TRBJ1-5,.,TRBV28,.,CASSLLRGASNQPQHF,TGTGCCAGCAGTTTATTGAGGGGGGCGAGCAATCAGCCCCAGCATTTT
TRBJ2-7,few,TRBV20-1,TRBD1,CSARAWDRGYEQYF,TGCAGTGCTAGAGCGTGGGACAGGGGATACGAGCAGTACTTC
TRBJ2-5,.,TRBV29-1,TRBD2,CSVVGLAGVETQYF,TGCAGCGTGGTAGGACTAGCGGGGGTGGAGACCCAGTACTTC
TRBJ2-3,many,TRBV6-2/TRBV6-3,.,CASSYLISTDTQYF,TGTGCCAGCAGTTATCTGATTAGCACAGATACGCAGTATTTT
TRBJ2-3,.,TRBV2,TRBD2,CASKSGGWDTQYF,TGTGCCAGCAAATCCGGGGGGTGGGATACGCAGTATTTT
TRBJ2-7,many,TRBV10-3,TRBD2,CAISLAGGYEQYF,TGTGCCATCAGCCTGGCGGGGGGATACGAGCAGTACTTC